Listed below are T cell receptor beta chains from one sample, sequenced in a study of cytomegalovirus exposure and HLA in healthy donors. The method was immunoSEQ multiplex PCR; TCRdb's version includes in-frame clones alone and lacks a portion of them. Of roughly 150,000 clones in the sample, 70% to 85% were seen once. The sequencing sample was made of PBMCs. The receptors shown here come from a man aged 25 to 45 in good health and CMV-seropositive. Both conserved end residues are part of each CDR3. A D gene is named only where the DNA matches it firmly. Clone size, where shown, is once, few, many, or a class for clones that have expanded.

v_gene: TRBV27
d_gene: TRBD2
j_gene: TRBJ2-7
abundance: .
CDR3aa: CASSQLLAGVAYEQYF
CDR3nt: TGTGCCAGCAGCCAACTCCTAGCGGGGGTTGCCTACGAGCAGTACTTC

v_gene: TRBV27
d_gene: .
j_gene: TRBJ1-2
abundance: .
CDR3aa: CASSSGIFNYGYTF
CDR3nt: TGTGCCAGCAGTTCAGGGATCTTTAACTATGGCTACACCTTC

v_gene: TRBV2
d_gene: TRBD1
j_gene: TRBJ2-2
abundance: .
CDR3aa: CASSTQGAQNLGELFF
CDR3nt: TGTGCCAGCAGTACACAGGGGGCGCAGAATCTGGGGGAGCTGTTTTTT

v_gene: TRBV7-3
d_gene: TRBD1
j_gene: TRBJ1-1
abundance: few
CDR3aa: CASSWDRDTEAFF
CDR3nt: TGTGCCAGCAGCTGGGACAGGGACACTGAAGCTTTCTTT

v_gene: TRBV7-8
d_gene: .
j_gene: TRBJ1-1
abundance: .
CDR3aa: CASSLVGGGNTEAFF
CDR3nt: TGTGCCAGCAGCTTAGTGGGGGGAGGTAACACTGAAGCTTTCTTT

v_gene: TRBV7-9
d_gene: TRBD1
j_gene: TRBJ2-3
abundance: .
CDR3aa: CASGQDRFSTDTQYF
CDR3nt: TGTGCCAGCGGACAGGACAGGTTTAGCACAGATACGCAGTATTTT

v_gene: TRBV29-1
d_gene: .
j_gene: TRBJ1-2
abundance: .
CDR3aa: CSVVAGGYGYTF
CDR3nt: TGCAGCGTTGTTGCAGGAGGCTATGGCTACACCTTC

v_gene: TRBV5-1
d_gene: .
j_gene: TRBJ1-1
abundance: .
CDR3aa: CASSYGGAGQAFF
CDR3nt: TGCGCCAGCAGCTACGGGGGGGCAGGGCAAGCTTTCTTT

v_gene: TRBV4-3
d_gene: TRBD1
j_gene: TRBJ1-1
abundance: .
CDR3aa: CASSQATGGYYTEAFF
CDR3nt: TGCGCCAGCAGCCAAGCCACAGGGGGCTATTACACTGAAGCTTTCTTT

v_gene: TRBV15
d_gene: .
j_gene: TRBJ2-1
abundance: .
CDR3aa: CATSRGQFEQFF
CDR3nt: TGTGCCACCAGCAGGGGACAATTTGAGCAGTTCTTC

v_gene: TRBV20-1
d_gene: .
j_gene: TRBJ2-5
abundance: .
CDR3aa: CSVRRGETQYF
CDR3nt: TGCAGTGTAAGGAGGGGAGAGACCCAGTACTTC